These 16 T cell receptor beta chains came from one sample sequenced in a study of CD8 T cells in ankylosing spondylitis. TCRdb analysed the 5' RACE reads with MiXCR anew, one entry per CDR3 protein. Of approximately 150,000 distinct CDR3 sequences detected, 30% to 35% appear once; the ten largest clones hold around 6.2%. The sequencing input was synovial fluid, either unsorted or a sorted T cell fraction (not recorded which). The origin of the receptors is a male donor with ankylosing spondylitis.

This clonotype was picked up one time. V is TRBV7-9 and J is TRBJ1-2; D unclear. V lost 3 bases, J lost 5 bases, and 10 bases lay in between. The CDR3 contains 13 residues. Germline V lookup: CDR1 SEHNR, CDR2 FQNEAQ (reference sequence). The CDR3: CASSFAQLYGYTF. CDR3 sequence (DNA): TGTGCCAGCAGCTTTGCACAGCTATATGGCTACACCTTC.

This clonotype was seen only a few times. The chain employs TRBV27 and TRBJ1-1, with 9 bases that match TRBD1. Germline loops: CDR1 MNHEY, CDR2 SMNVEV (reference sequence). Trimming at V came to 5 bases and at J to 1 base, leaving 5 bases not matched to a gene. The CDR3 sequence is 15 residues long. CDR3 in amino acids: CASSNPGQGNTEAFF. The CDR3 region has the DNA TGTGCCAGCAGTAACCCGGGACAGGGGAACACTGAAGCTTTCTTT.

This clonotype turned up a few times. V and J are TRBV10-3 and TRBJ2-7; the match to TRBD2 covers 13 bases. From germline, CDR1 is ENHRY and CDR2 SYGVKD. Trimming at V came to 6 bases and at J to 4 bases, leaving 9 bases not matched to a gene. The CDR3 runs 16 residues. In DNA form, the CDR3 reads TGTGCCATCAGCCCCTTCTGGACTAGCGGGAGATACGAGCAGTACTTC. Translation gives CAISPFWTSGRYEQYF.

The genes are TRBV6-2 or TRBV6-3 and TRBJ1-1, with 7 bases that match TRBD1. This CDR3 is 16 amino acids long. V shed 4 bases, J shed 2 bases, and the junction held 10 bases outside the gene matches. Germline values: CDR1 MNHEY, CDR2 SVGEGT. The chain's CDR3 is CASSWPGTEVNTEAFF. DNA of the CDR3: TGTGCCAGCAGTTGGCCCGGGACAGAGGTCAACACTGAAGCTTTCTTT.

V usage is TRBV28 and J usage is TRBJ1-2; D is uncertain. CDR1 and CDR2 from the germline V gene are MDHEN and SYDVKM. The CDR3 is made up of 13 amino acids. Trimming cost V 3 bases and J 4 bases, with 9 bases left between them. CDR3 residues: CASSFGLSYGYTF. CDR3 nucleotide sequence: TGTGCCAGCAGTTTTGGACTGAGCTATGGCTACACCTTC.

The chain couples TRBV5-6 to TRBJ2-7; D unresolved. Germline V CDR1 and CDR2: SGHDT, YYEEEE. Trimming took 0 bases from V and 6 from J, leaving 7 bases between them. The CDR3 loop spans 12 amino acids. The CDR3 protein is CASSLAFREQYF. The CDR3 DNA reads TGTGCCAGCAGCTTGGCCTTTCGCGAGCAGTACTTC.

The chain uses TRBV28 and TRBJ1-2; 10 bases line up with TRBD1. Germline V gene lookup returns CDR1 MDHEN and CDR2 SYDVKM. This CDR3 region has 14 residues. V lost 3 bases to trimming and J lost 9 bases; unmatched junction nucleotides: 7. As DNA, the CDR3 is TGTGCCAGCAGTTTGGAGACAGGGGGCAATCGCTACACCTTC. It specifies CASSLETGGNRYTF.

The CDR3 region is CASSEAGGRSYEQYF. The DNA for the CDR3 is TGTGCCAGCAGTGAAGCGGGGGGTCGGTCCTACGAGCAGTACTTC. The gene calls are TRBV2 and TRBJ2-7, with a weak D call TRBD2 (6 bases). The CDR3 contains 15 residues. CDR1 and CDR2 (germline): SNHLY, FYNNEI. The V end lost 0 bases, the J end lost 1 base, and 10 bases lay between the germline ends.

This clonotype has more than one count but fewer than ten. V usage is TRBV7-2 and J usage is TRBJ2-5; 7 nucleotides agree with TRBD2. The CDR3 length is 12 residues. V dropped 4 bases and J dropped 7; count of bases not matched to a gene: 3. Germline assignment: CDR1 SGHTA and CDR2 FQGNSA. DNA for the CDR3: TGTGCCAGCAGCTACCCGGGGGGGACCCAGTACTTC. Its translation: CASSYPGGTQYF.

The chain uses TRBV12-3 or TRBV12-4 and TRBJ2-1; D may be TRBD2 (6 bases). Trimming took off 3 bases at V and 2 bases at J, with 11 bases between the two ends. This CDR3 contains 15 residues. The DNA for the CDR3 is TGTGCCAGCAGTTTGGGCGGGACCACCTACAATGAGCAGTTCTTC. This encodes CASSLGGTTYNEQFF.

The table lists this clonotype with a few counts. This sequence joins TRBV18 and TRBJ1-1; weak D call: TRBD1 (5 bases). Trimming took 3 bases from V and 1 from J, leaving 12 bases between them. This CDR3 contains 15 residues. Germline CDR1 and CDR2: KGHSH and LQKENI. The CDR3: CASSPLQGTNTEAFF. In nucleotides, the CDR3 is TGTGCCAGCTCACCTTTGCAGGGCACGAACACTGAAGCTTTCTTT.

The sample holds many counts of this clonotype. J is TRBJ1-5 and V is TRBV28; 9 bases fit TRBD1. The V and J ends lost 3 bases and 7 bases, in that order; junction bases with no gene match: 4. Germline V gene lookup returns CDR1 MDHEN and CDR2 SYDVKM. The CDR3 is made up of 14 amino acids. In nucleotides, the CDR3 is TGTGCCAGCAGTTTGAGACAGGGGGGCCAGCCCCAGCATTTT. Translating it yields CASSLRQGGQPQHF.

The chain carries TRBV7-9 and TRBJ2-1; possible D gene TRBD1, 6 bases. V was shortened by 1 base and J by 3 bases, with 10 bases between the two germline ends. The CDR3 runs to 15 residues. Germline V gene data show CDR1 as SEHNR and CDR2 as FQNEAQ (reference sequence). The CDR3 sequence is CASSLGQAIYNEQFF. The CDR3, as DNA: TGTGCCAGCAGCTTAGGACAGGCGATCTACAATGAGCAGTTCTTC.

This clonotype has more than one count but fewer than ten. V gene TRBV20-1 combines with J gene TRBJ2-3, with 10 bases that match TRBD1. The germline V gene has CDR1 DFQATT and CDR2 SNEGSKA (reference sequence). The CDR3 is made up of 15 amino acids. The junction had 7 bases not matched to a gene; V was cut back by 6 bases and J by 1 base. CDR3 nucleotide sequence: TGCAGTGCGCAGCTTGGGACAGGGGGCACAGATACGCAGTATTTT. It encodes CSAQLGTGGTDTQYF.

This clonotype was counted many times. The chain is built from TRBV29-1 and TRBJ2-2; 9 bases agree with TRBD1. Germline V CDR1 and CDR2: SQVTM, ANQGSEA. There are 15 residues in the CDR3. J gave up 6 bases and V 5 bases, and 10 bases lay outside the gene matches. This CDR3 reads CSVSDGTGKAGELFF. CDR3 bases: TGCAGCGTTTCTGACGGGACAGGGAAAGCCGGGGAGCTGTTTTTT.

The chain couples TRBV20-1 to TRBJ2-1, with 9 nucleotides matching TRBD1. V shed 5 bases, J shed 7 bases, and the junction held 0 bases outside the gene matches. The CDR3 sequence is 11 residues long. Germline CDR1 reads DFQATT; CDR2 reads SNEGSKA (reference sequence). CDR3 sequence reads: CSAGQGNEQFF. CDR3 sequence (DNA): TGCAGTGCTGGACAGGGGAATGAGCAGTTCTTC.